This entry lists 9 T cell receptor beta chains sequenced from one sample in a study of beta chain features in type 1 diabetes. Study-wide points: All four CD4+ subsets from Type 1 diabetes patients carried moderately but significantly shorter TCRB CDR3s.

These receptors' targets are unknown. As every portion of the isolated RNA was reverse transcribed, the sequencing read expressed TCRB transcripts. Generated by immunoSEQ multiplex PCR, the TCRdb table keeps only in-frame clones and is missing some. Found here are some 190,000 clones, approximately 8.1% of them singletons; the top ten hold 0.94%. Sample: central memory CD4+ T cells from blood. The receptors here all came from a woman in her thirties or forties with type 1 diabetes.

V usage is TRBV9 and J usage is TRBJ2-1; 10 positions agree with TRBD1. The V and J ends lost 3 bases and 2 bases, in that order; junction bases with no gene match: 5. Germline CDR1 SGDLS, CDR2 YYNGEE. The CDR3 is 16 amino acids. The CDR3 loop reads CASSASGQGAYNEQFF. CDR3 bases: TGTGCCAGCAGCGCCTCCGGACAGGGGGCCTACAATGAGCAGTTCTTC.

This clone has a handful of counts. The chain carries TRBV19 and TRBJ1-2; D is ambiguous. Germline CDR1 is LNHDA and CDR2 is SQIVND (reference sequence). CDR3 size: 14 residues. Trimming pared 3 bases from V and 2 bases from J, leaving 10 bases between. DNA of the CDR3: TGTGCCAGTAGTATGTTGGCACTAAACTATGGCTACACCTTC. Encoded protein: CASSMLALNYGYTF.

The table lists this clone with a few counts. CDR3 bases: TGCGCCAGCAGCTTGGGACAGGTGTACACCGGGGAGCTGTTTTTT. Its protein product is CASSLGQVYTGELFF. This sequence joins TRBV5-1 and TRBJ2-2; D is perhaps TRBD1 (6 bases). This CDR3 has 15 residues. Germline-derived CDR1 and CDR2 are SGHRS and YFSETQ. Trimming took 0 bases from V and 3 from J, leaving 9 bases between them.

V usage is TRBV19 and J usage is TRBJ2-4; D is possibly TRBD1 (6 bases). Trimming removed 4 bases at V and 0 bases at J, with 13 bases between. Per germline, CDR1 LNHDA and CDR2 SQIVND (reference sequence). The CDR3 is made up of 16 amino acids. The CDR3: CASSTRTALAKNIQYF. The CDR3 DNA is TGTGCCAGTAGTACCCGGACAGCGCTAGCCAAAAACATTCAGTACTTC.

The V gene is TRBV2, the J gene TRBJ2-7; 8 nucleotides agree with TRBD2. V lost 4 bases and J lost 2; bases outside the gene matches: 4. Per germline, CDR1 SNHLY and CDR2 FYNNEI. This CDR3 comprises 14 residues. This CDR3 is CASSAGAGAYEQYF. The CDR3, as DNA: TGTGCCAGCAGTGCTGGAGCGGGAGCCTACGAGCAGTACTTC.

The chain links TRBV9 to TRBJ2-1; 8 nucleotides line up with TRBD1. The CDR3 runs 13 residues. CDR1 and CDR2 from the germline V gene are SGDLS and YYNGEE. V was pared by 7 bases and J by 5 bases, with 5 bases of the junction left unmatched. CDR3 DNA: TGTGCCAGCCTGACAGGGGAGGACAATGAGCAGTTCTTC. Translated: CASLTGEDNEQFF.

J is TRBJ2-7 and V is TRBV27; 9 bases line up with TRBD1. CDR3 size: 16 residues. Germline values: CDR1 MNHEY, CDR2 SMNVEV (reference sequence). The ends lost 4 bases at V and 2 bases at J; junction bases unmatched: 9. CDR3 DNA: TGTGCCAGCAGTTCTGGTTGGGGACAGGGAACCTACGAGCAGTACTTC. Its translation: CASSSGWGQGTYEQYF.

Only a few counts were recorded for this clone. The chain has TRBV6-5 and TRBJ2-7; 13 nucleotides match TRBD2. Germline-derived CDR1 and CDR2 are MNHEY and SVGAGI. V lost 1 base, J lost 3 bases, and 0 bases stayed unmatched. This CDR3 comprises 15 residues. The CDR3: CASSYWTSGSYEQYF. The CDR3 DNA reads TGTGCCAGCAGTTACTGGACTAGCGGGAGCTACGAGCAGTACTTC.

This clone was seen only a few times. The J gene is TRBJ2-7, the V gene TRBV29-1; 11 positions agree with TRBD1. V lost 7 bases to trimming and J lost 5 bases; unmatched junction nucleotides: 4. The CDR3 is made up of 12 amino acids. Germline assignment: CDR1 SQVTM and CDR2 ANQGSEA. CDR3 DNA sequence: TGCAGCGCGGGACAGGGGGGAAACGAGCAGTACTTC. As protein: CSAGQGGNEQYF.